The rows below give T cell receptor beta chains drawn from one sample of a study of CD8 T cells in Susac syndrome. Each CDR3 protein is one row after TCRdb ran MiXCR on the immunoSEQ multiplex PCR reads. In the table there are some 150,000 distinct CDR3 sequences, roughly 95% of which are singletons. Input material: CD8+ T cells from PBMCs. Receptors were obtained from a human donor with multiple sclerosis. The CDR3 runs from the conserved cysteine through the conserved F or W. The order of the fields is J gene, V gene, D gene, clone size, CDR3 DNA, CDR3 protein. A D gene is named only where the DNA matches it firmly. The listing skips clone size in some rows; elsewhere it reads once, few, many or a size class.

J: TRBJ1-1
V: TRBV7-9
D: NA
size: NA
DNA: TGTGCCAGCAGCACCAACCCTGAGGCTTTCTTT
CDR3: CASSTNPEAFF

J: TRBJ2-5
V: TRBV9
D: NA
size: NA
DNA: TGTGCCAGCGGCGGAGGGGCTACCGGGGAGACCCAGTACTTC
CDR3: CASGGGATGETQYF

J: TRBJ1-2
V: TRBV6-5
D: NA
size: NA
DNA: TGTGCCAGCACCTCGACAGGCCTCTATGGCTACACCTTC
CDR3: CASTSTGLYGYTF

J: TRBJ1-1
V: TRBV27
D: NA
size: NA
DNA: TGTGCCAGCAGTTTATCCCGGGGCTACACTGAAGCTTTCTTT
CDR3: CASSLSRGYTEAFF

J: TRBJ2-7
V: TRBV9
D: TRBD2
size: NA
DNA: TGTGCCAGCAGCGCGACCGGGACTAGCCTTGACGAGCAGTACTTC
CDR3: CASSATGTSLDEQYF

J: TRBJ2-3
V: TRBV29-1
D: TRBD2
size: NA
DNA: TGCAGCGTTGAAGGACTAGCGGGAGAGAGCACAGATACGCAGTATTTT
CDR3: CSVEGLAGESTDTQYF

J: TRBJ2-5
V: TRBV29-1
D: NA
size: NA
DNA: TGCAGCGTTCTACGGGTAGACGGAGAGGTTAAAGAGACCCAGTACTTC
CDR3: CSVLRVDGEVKETQYF

J: TRBJ1-2
V: TRBV29-1
D: NA
size: NA
DNA: TGCAGCGTTGCTGGTTTGGATGGCTACACCTTC
CDR3: CSVAGLDGYTF

J: TRBJ2-1
V: TRBV20-1
D: TRBD2
size: NA
DNA: TGCAGTGCTAGCGGCGGGGGGTCGTCCAATGAGCAGTTCTTC
CDR3: CSASGGGSSNEQFF

J: TRBJ2-2
V: TRBV24-1
D: NA
size: NA
DNA: TGTGCCACCAGTGCCAAGGCTAACACCGGGGAGCTTTTTTTT
CDR3: CATSAKANTGELFF

J: TRBJ2-7
V: TRBV11-2
D: TRBD2
size: NA
DNA: TGTGCCAGCAGCCTAACCGGGACTAGCGTCGAGCAGTACTTC
CDR3: CASSLTGTSVEQYF

J: TRBJ2-3
V: TRBV3-1
D: NA
size: NA
DNA: TGTGCCAGCAGCCAAGATACGTCTCCTCAATTGGATACGCAGTATTTT
CDR3: CASSQDTSPQLDTQYF

J: TRBJ2-5
V: TRBV6-6
D: NA
size: NA
DNA: TGTGCCAGCAGTTCTCCTAGCTCCACCCGAGAGACCCAGTACTTC
CDR3: CASSSPSSTRETQYF

J: TRBJ1-2
V: TRBV29-1
D: NA
size: NA
DNA: TGCAGCGTTGAAGGTCAGGGGCACGGCTACACCTTC
CDR3: CSVEGQGHGYTF

J: TRBJ1-1
V: TRBV13
D: NA
size: once
DNA: TGTGCCAGCAGCCACTCGACAGTGGACACTGAAGCTTTCTTT
CDR3: CASSHSTVDTEAFF

J: TRBJ2-1
V: TRBV29-1
D: NA
size: NA
DNA: TGCAGCGTTGATCGGGGGACCAATGAGCAGTTCTTC
CDR3: CSVDRGTNEQFF

J: TRBJ1-5
V: TRBV29-1
D: NA
size: NA
DNA: TGCAGCGTTGAAGATTCTGTGGGTCAGCCCCAGCATTTT
CDR3: CSVEDSVGQPQHF

J: TRBJ2-1
V: TRBV27
D: TRBD2
size: NA
DNA: TGTGCCAGCAGTTTGATAGCGGGGTCTTACAATGAGCAGTTCTTC
CDR3: CASSLIAGSYNEQFF

J: TRBJ2-7
V: TRBV6-5
D: TRBD1
size: NA
DNA: TGTGCCAGCAGTCAGCAGACAGGGTATCACTACGAGCAGTACTTC
CDR3: CASSQQTGYHYEQYF

J: TRBJ1-2
V: TRBV7-3
D: NA
size: NA
DNA: TGTGCCAGCAGCCCGGGCCCGCGGGAAAATGGCTACACCTTC
CDR3: CASSPGPRENGYTF

J: TRBJ1-2
V: TRBV7-3
D: NA
size: few
DNA: TGTGCCAGCAGCTTGACAGTCTATGGCTACACCTTC
CDR3: CASSLTVYGYTF

J: TRBJ2-1
V: TRBV6-5
D: TRBD1
size: NA
DNA: TGTGCCAGCAGCGAGGACAGGGGGTCCTACAATGAGCAGTTCTTC
CDR3: CASSEDRGSYNEQFF

J: TRBJ2-5
V: TRBV14
D: NA
size: NA
DNA: TGTGCCAGCCGGGGACTGGGCCAAGAGACCCAGTACTTC
CDR3: CASRGLGQETQYF

J: TRBJ2-7
V: TRBV6-5
D: NA
size: NA
DNA: TGTGCCAGCAGTGGACAGCTCTACGAGCAGTACTTC
CDR3: CASSGQLYEQYF

J: TRBJ2-5
V: TRBV30
D: NA
size: NA
DNA: TGTGCCTGGAGTTCAGTGCAAGGGACCCAGTACTTC
CDR3: CAWSSVQGTQYF

J: TRBJ2-5
V: TRBV3-1
D: NA
size: NA
DNA: TGTGCCAGCAGCCAGGTAGTCGCTATGAACCAAGAGACCCAGTACTTC
CDR3: CASSQVVAMNQETQYF

J: TRBJ2-1
V: TRBV12-3/TRBV12-4
D: TRBD1
size: NA
DNA: TGTGCCAGCAGTTTGTGGGACAGGGGGCTGGGTGAGCAGTTCTTC
CDR3: CASSLWDRGLGEQFF

J: TRBJ1-1
V: TRBV3-1
D: NA
size: NA
DNA: TGTGCCAGCAGCGACACTGTGGGTACTGAAGCTTTCTTT
CDR3: CASSDTVGTEAFF

J: TRBJ2-5
V: TRBV29-1
D: NA
size: NA
DNA: TGCAGCGTTGTTGACAGGCAAGAGACCCAGTACTTC
CDR3: CSVVDRQETQYF